A selection of T cell receptor beta chains follows, all from one sample in a study of Tregs in tolerant kidney transplant recipients. Clones were sequenced by immunoSEQ multiplex PCR, and TCRdb holds only the in-frame ones, with some missing. Of around 75,000 clones listed, about 89% were seen once; the top ten hold approximately 0.39%. The material sequenced was CD4+ T cells from blood, taken before the transplant. These receptors originate from a human donor who received a combined kidney and bone marrow transplant. The CDR3 runs from the conserved cysteine through the conserved F or W. A D gene is named only where the DNA matches it firmly. Clone size, where shown, is once, few, many, or a class for clones that have expanded.

clone_size j_call d_call v_call cdr3_aa cdr3_nt
NA TRBJ2-5 TRBD2 TRBV15 CATSRGASGSRLETQYF TGTGCCACCAGCAGAGGCGCTAGCGGGAGCCGCTTAGAGACCCAGTACTTC
NA TRBJ2-5 TRBD1 TRBV6-1 CASSEGLTGSWETQYF TGTGCCAGCAGTGAAGGGTTGACAGGGTCGTGGGAGACCCAGTACTTC
NA TRBJ2-3 TRBD2 TRBV5-6 CASTREPYPVTQYF TGTGCCTCTACGCGGGAGCCCTATCCAGTTACGCAGTATTTT
NA TRBJ2-3 TRBD2 TRBV10-3 CAIKEREVSGTQYF TGTGCCATCAAGGAGCGGGAGGTCTCGGGTACGCAGTATTTT
NA TRBJ2-3 TRBD2 TRBV19 CASLISTSGTYTQYF TGTGCCAGTCTAATTAGTACTAGCGGGACTTATACGCAGTATTTT
NA TRBJ2-5 TRBD1 TRBV28 CASSRQGAETQYF TGTGCCAGCAGTCGACAGGGGGCCGAGACCCAGTACTTC
few TRBJ2-1 NA TRBV15 CATSRVKVGGDNEQFF TGTGCCACCAGCAGAGTCAAAGTTGGAGGGGACAATGAGCAGTTCTTC
NA TRBJ2-1 TRBD1 TRBV5-1 CASSLSQGASLSYNEQFF TGCGCCAGCAGCTTGTCCCAGGGGGCCTCCCTTTCCTACAATGAGCAGTTCTTC
NA TRBJ2-2 TRBD2 TRBV7-2 CASSFQLAETGELFF TGTGCCAGCAGCTTCCAACTAGCGGAAACCGGGGAGCTGTTTTTT
NA TRBJ2-5 NA TRBV29-1 CSVELTGSQETQYF TGCAGCGTTGAGTTGACGGGGTCCCAAGAGACCCAGTACTTC
NA TRBJ1-4 TRBD1 TRBV6-5 CASSYSRGQGEKLFF TGTGCCAGCAGTTACTCGCGGGGACAGGGTGAAAAACTGTTTTTT
few TRBJ1-5 TRBD1 TRBV18 CASSTGTGLLQPQHF TGTGCCAGCTCAACCGGGACAGGGCTCTTACAGCCCCAGCATTTT
NA TRBJ2-7 TRBD1 TRBV12-5 CASATGTGSYEQYF TGTGCTAGTGCAACCGGGACAGGCTCCTACGAGCAGTACTTC
NA TRBJ2-1 TRBD2 TRBV7-9 CASSLTTSVDEQFF TGTGCCAGCAGCTTAACGACTAGCGTGGATGAGCAGTTCTTC
NA TRBJ2-1 TRBD2 TRBV7-2 CASSLLAGTEQFF TGTGCCAGCAGCCTTCTAGCGGGAACTGAGCAGTTCTTC
NA TRBJ2-7 TRBD2 TRBV4-1 CASSQVALSAGTSGRPEQYF TGCGCCAGCAGCCAAGTGGCCCTTTCAGCAGGGACTAGCGGGAGACCCGAGCAGTACTTC
NA TRBJ2-1 TRBD2 TRBV5-4 CASSLTGTRGHEQFF TGTGCCAGCAGCTTGACCGGGACTAGAGGGCATGAGCAGTTCTTC
NA TRBJ2-4 NA TRBV11-2 CASTPRGFGKNIQYF TGTGCCAGCACCCCGCGGGGTTTTGGCAAAAACATTCAGTACTTC
once TRBJ2-7 TRBD1 TRBV6-5 CASSRGKLQGDEQYF TGTGCCAGCAGCCGAGGTAAACTACAGGGGGACGAGCAGTACTTC
NA TRBJ2-7 TRBD1 TRBV6-4 CASPRGLAGSYEQYF TGTGCCAGCCCCAGGGGGCTAGCCGGATCCTACGAGCAGTACTTC
NA TRBJ2-3 NA TRBV29-1 CSVERSSHTDTQYF TGCAGCGTTGAACGCAGTTCCCACACAGATACGCAGTATTTT
NA TRBJ2-1 TRBD2 TRBV10-1 CASSNEAGEGYNEQFF TGCGCCAGCAGTAATGAAGCGGGAGAGGGCTACAATGAGCAGTTCTTC
NA TRBJ1-4 NA TRBV30 CAWSVRIEKLFF TGTGCCTGGAGTGTTCGTATAGAAAAACTGTTTTTT
NA TRBJ2-7 NA TRBV28 CASSSTLADSYEQYF TGTGCCAGCAGTTCCACATTAGCGGATTCCTACGAGCAGTACTTC
NA TRBJ2-1 TRBD1 TRBV28 CASSLPPGQFMDEQFF TGTGCCAGCAGCCTCCCCCCGGGACAGTTTATGGATGAGCAGTTCTTC
NA TRBJ2-7 NA TRBV5-1 CASTGTAGGHEQYF TGCGCCAGCACAGGGACTGCCGGGGGTCACGAGCAGTACTTC
NA TRBJ1-1 NA TRBV5-6 CASSLGHNTEAFF TGTGCCAGCAGCTTGGGACACAACACTGAAGCTTTCTTT
NA TRBJ2-5 TRBD1 TRBV5-1 CASSLGVPGQANKETQYF TGCGCCAGCAGCTTGGGGGTACCGGGACAGGCAAACAAAGAGACCCAGTACTTC
NA TRBJ1-5 TRBD1 TRBV19 CASSGPGQGGSNQPQHF TGTGCCAGTAGTGGGCCCGGACAGGGAGGTAGCAATCAGCCCCAGCATTTT
NA TRBJ1-4 TRBD1 TRBV28 CASSSGQAPNEKLFF TGTGCCAGCAGTTCAGGACAGGCGCCTAATGAAAAACTGTTTTTT
NA TRBJ2-7 NA TRBV7-6 CASSLGTAVTGLYEQYF TGTGCCAGCAGCTTAGGGACAGCCGTCACTGGGCTCTACGAGCAGTACTTC